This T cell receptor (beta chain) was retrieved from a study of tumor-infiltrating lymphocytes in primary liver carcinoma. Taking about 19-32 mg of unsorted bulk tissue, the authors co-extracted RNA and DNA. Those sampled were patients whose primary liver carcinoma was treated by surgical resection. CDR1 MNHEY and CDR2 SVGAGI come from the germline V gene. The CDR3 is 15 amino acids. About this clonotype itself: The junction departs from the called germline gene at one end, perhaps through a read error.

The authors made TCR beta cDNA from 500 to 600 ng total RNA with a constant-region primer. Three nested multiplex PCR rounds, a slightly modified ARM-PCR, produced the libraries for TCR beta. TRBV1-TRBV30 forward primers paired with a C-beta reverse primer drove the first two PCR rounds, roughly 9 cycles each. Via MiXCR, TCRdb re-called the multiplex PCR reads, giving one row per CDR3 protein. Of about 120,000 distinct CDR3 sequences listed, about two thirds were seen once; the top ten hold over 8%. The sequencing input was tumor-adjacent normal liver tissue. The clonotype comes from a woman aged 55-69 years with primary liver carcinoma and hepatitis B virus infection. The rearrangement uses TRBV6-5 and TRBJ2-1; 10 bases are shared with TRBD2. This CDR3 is CASSHTSGVHNEQYF. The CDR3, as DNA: TGTGCCAGCAGTCATACTAGCGGGGTACACAATGAGCAATACTTC.